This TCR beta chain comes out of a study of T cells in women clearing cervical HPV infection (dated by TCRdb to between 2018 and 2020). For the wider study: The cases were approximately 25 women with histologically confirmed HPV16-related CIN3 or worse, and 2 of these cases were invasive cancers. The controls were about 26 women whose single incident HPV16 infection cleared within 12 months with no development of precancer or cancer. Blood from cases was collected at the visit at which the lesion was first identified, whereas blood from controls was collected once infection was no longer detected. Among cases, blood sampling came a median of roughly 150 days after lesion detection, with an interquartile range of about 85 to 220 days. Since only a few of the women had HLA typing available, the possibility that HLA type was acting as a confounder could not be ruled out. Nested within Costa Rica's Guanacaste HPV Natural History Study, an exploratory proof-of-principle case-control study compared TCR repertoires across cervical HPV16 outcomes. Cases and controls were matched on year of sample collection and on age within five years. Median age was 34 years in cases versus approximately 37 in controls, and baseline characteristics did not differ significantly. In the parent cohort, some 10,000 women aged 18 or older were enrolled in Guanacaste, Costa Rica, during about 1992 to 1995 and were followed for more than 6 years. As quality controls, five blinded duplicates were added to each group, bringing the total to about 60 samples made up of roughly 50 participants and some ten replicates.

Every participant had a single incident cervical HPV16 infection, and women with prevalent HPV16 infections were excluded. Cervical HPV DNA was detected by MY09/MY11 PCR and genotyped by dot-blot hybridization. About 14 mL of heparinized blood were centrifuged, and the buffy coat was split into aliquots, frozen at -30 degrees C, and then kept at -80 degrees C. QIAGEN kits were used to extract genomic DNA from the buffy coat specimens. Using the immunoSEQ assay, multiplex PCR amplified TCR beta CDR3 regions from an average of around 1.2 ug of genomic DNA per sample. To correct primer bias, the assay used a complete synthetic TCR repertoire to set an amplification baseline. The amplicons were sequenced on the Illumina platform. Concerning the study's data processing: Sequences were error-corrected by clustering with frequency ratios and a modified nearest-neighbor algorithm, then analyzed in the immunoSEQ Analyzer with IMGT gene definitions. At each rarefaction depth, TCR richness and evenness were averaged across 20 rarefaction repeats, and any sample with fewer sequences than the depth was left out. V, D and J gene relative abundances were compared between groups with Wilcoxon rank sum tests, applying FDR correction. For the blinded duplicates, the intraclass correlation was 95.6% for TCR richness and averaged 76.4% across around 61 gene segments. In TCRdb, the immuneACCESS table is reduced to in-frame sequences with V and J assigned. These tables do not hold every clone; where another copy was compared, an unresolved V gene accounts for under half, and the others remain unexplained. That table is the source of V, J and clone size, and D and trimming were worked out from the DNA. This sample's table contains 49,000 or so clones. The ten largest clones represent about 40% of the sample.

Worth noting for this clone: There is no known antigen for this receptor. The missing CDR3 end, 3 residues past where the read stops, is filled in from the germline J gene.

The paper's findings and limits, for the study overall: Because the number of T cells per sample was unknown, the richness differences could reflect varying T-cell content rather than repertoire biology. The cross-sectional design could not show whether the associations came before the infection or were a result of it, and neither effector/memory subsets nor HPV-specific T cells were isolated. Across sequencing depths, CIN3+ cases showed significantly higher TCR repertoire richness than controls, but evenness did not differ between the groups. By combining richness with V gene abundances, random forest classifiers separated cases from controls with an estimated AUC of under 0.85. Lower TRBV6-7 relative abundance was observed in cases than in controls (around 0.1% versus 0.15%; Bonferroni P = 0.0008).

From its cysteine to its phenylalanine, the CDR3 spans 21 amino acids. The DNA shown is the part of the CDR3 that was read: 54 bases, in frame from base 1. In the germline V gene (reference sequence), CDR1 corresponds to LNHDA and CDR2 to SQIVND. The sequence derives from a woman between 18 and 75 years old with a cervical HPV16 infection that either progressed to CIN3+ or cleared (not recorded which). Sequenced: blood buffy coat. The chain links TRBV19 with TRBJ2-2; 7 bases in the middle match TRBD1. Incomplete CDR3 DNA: TGTGCCAGTAGTACCCAGCTTACCTTCACAGGGGTTAGCTCTGGGGCCAACGTG. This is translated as CASSTQLTFTGVSSGANV. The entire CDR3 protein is CASSTQLTFTGVSSGANVLFF.